The clone carrying this TCR beta chain was observed a few times. Its antigen is currently unknown. The data belong to a study of T cells in tuberculosis. Study context: This South African cohort compared adolescents with or without latent tuberculosis against adults with active tuberculosis.

Adolescents were screened for latent TB by skin test and IGRA. Each clinical donor contributed on average around 100,000 T cells from unsorted cryopreserved PBMC. Sequencing was performed with immunoSEQ multiplex PCR; in TCRdb, only in-frame clones are kept and a portion is missing. The sample has roughly 34,000 clones; approximately 97% are singletons. This CDR3 has 13 residues. Germline CDR1 KGHSH, CDR2 LQKENI. The trim removed 6 bases at V and 7 bases at J, leaving 5 bases unmatched. Findings and limits, study-wide: Samples were chosen by availability of cryopreserved specimens.

The chain couples TRBV18 to TRBJ1-5, with TRBD1 matching 8 bases. The sequence was obtained from a donor aged 5 to 30 with latent tuberculosis or without tuberculosis infection. Sequencing used PBMCs. The CDR3 sequence: CASSQTGEQPQHF. The CDR3, as DNA: TGTGCCAGCTCCCAGACAGGGGAACAGCCCCAGCATTTT.